Included here is one T cell receptor beta chain sequence, with context. The record originates from a study of blood T cell repertoires in COVID-19. Study-level information: Donors in the United States, Italy and Spain gave samples during acute or convalescent COVID-19. Sample material is recorded as cDNA or gDNA derived from T cells, B-cell-depleted T cells, or PBMCs.

Germline-derived CDR1 and CDR2 are SGHTA and FQGNSA. The CDR3 is 13 residues long. Trimming stripped 5 bases from V and 1 base from J, with 9 bases between. Using immunoSEQ multiplex PCR, the repertoire was profiled, and TCRdb retains in-frame clones only, with some absent. This table has approximately 49,000 clones, 80% to 90% appearing once. This TCR derives from a woman aged 60-70 years with acute or convalescent COVID-19. The chain has TRBV7-2 and TRBJ2-7; D is ambiguous. Specimen: peripheral blood. The CDR3 bases are TGTGCCAGCAGCGAACGGAGTTCCTACGAGCAGTACTTC. This codes for CASSERSSYEQYF.